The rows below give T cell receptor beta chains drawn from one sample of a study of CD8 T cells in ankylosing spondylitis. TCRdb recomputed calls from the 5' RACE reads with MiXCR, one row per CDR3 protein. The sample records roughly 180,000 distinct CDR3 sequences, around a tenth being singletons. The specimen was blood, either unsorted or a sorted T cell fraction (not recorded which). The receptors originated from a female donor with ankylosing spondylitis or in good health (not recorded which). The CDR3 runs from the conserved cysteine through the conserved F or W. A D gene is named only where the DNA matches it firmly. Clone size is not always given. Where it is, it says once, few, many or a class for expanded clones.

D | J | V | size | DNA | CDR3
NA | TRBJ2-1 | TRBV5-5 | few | TGTGCCAGCGGAACCTGGGCTTCCTACAATGAGCAGTTCTTC | CASGTWASYNEQFF
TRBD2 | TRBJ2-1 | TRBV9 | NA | TGTGCCAGCAGCGGAACTAGCGGGCATCAGCCGAGTCGCTCCTACAATGAGCAGTTCTTC | CASSGTSGHQPSRSYNEQFF
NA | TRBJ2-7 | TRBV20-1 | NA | TGCAGTGCTAGGATGAGGACCCCTTGGTACGAGCAGTACTTC | CSARMRTPWYEQYF
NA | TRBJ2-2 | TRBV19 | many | TGTGCCAGTACTGACACCGGGGAGCTGTTTTTT | CASTDTGELFF
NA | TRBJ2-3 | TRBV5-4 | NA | TGTGCCAGCAGCTTGGATACCTTAAGTAGCACAGATACGCAGTATTTT | CASSLDTLSSTDTQYF
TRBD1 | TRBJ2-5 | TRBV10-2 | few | TGCGCCAGCAGTGCCGGCAACAGGGGGCGGAGGGAGACCCAGTACTTC | CASSAGNRGRRETQYF
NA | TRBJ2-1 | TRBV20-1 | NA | TGCAGTGCTAGGTTCCGGGACTACAATGAGCAGTTCTTC | CSARFRDYNEQFF
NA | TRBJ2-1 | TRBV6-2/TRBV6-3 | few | TGTGCCAGCAGTTACCCCCCCCCTGAGCAGTTCTTC | CASSYPPPEQFF
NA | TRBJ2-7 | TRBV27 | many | TGTGCCAGCAGTTTCGGGAGTTTCGACGAGCAGTACTTC | CASSFGSFDEQYF
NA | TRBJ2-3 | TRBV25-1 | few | TGTGCCAGCAGTGAAACGAGGCAGTACACAGATACGCAGTATTTT | CASSETRQYTDTQYF
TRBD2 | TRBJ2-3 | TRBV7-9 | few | TGTGCCAGCAGCTTAGTGACTAGCAGAGGCACAGATACGCAGTATTTT | CASSLVTSRGTDTQYF
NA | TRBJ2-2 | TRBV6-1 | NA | TGTGCCAGCAGTGGGGGCCCGCGGTGGACCGGGGAGCTGTTTTTT | CASSGGPRWTGELFF
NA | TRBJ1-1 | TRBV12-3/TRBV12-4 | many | TGTGCCAGCAGTCCCGCGGCCGGCCTGAACACTGAAGCTTTCTTT | CASSPAAGLNTEAFF
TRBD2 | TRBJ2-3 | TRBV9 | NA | TGTGCCAGCAGCGCCGGGACTAGCGGCACAGATACGCAGTATTTT | CASSAGTSGTDTQYF
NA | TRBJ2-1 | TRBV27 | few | TGTGCCAGCAGTTTATCGGATCTGTACAATGAGCAGTTCTTC | CASSLSDLYNEQFF
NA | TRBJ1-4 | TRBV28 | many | TGTGCCAGCAGTTTACTACAGAATGAAAAACTGTTTTTT | CASSLLQNEKLFF
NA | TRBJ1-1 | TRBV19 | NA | TGTGCCAGTAGTATGGGGACAACCAACACTGAAGCTTTCTTT | CASSMGTTNTEAFF
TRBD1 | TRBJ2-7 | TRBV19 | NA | TGTGCCAGTCAAGAGCGACAGGGGTGGTACGAGCAGTACTTC | CASQERQGWYEQYF
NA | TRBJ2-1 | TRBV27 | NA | TGTGCCAGCAGGGGACTTATCACCTACAATGAGCAGTTCTTC | CASRGLITYNEQFF
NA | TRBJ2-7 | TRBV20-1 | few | TGCAGTGCTAGGGGGTATGATAGCGGCTCCTACGAGCAGTACTTC | CSARGYDSGSYEQYF
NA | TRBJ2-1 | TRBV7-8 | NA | TGTGCCAGCGCAGGGCGGGGTAACTACAATGAGCAGTTCTTC | CASAGRGNYNEQFF
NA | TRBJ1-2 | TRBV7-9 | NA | TGTGCCAGCAGCTTAGAGCTGGACTACACCTTC | CASSLELDYTF
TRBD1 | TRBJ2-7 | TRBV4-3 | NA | TGCGCCAGCAGCCAAGATTACGCGGACAGGGCGAACTACGAGCAGTACTTC | CASSQDYADRANYEQYF
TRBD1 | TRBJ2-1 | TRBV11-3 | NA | TGTGCCAGCAGCTTATCGGACAGGGGAGGCCATGAGCAGTTCTTC | CASSLSDRGGHEQFF
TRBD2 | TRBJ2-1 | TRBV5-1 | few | TGCGCCAGCAGCTCGGAGATAGCGGGGTACAATGAGCAGTTCTTC | CASSSEIAGYNEQFF
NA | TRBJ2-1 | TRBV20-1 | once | TGCAGTGCCCACTTATCGGATTACAATGAGCAGTTCTTC | CSAHLSDYNEQFF
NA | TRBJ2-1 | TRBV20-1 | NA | TGCAGTGCTAGAGATTCTCCGGACACCCCCTGGAATGAGCAGTTCTTC | CSARDSPDTPWNEQFF
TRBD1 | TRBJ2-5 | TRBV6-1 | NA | TGTGCCAGCCGGGACAGGGTTTGGGAGACCCAGTACTTC | CASRDRVWETQYF
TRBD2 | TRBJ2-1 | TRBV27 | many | TGTGCCAGCAGTCCTCTAGCGGGAGCCTACAATGAGCAGTTCTTC | CASSPLAGAYNEQFF
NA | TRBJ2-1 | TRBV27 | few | TGTGCCAGCAGTTTAGGGGACACATCCTACAATGAGCAGTTCTTC | CASSLGDTSYNEQFF
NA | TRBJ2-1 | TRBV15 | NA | TGTGCCACCAGCCCTGCTGGTAATGAGCAGTTCTTC | CATSPAGNEQFF
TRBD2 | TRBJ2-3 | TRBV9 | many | TGTGCCAGCAGCGTAGCGGAGCGGGAGGGCACAGATACGCAGTATTTT | CASSVAEREGTDTQYF
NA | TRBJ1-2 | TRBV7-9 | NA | TGTGCCAGCACCCTTGCCGCAAATTATGGCTACACCTTC | CASTLAANYGYTF
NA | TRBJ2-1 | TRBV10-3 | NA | TGTGCCATCTCACTAGGGGGTGAGCAGTTCTTC | CAISLGGEQFF
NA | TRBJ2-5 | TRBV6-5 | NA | TGTGCCAGCAGTTATAACAGCCAAGAGACCCAGTACTTC | CASSYNSQETQYF
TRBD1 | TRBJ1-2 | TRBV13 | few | TGTGCCAGCAGCCCTCCGGGACAGGGGAATGGCTACACCTTC | CASSPPGQGNGYTF
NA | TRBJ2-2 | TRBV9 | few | TGTGCCAGCAGCCCACCATCGGGTTCCTCCGGGGAGCTGTTTTTT | CASSPPSGSSGELFF
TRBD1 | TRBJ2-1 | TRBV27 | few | TGTGCCAGCAGTTCCGGGACAGGGACCTACAATGAGCAGTTCTTC | CASSSGTGTYNEQFF
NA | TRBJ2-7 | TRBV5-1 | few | TGCGCCAGCAGCTTGCCCTCACAGGGCTCCGGGAACTACGAGCAGTACTTC | CASSLPSQGSGNYEQYF
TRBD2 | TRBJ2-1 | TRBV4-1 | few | TGCGCCAGCAGCCAAGCTCCTACTGGGACTAGCGGATACAATGAGCAGTTCTTC | CASSQAPTGTSGYNEQFF
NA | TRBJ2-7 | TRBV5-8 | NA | TGTGCCAGCAGCTTCGGATGGTTTTTC | CASSFGWFF
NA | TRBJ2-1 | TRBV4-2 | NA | TGTGCCATCAGCCCCGGGCCCGTCGTCGCTGAGCAGTTCTTC | CAISPGPVVAEQFF
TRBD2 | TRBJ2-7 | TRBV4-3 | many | TGCGCCAGCAGCCGTCGACTAGCGGTCTCCTACGAGCAGTACTTC | CASSRRLAVSYEQYF
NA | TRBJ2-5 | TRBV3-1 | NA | TGTGCCAGCAGCCCCTTTGGGACTCCGGCAGAGACCCAGTACTTC | CASSPFGTPAETQYF
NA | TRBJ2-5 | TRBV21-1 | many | TGTGCCAGCAGCGGAGCGGAAGAGACCCAGTACTTC | CASSGAEETQYF
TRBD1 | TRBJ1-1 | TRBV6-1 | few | TGTGCCAGCAGTGACTGGGGACAGGGGTCCACTGAAGCTTTCTTT | CASSDWGQGSTEAFF
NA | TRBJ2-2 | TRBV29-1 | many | TGCAGCGCCGGACTCAACGGGGAGCTGTTTTTT | CSAGLNGELFF
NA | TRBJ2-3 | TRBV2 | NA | TGTGCCAGCAGTGAAAGAGGAAGCCCCGGAGATACGCAGTATTTT | CASSERGSPGDTQYF
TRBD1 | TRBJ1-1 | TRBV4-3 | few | TGCGCCAGCAGCCAAGGGGCTGGACAGGTCGGGAACACTGAAGCTTTCTTT | CASSQGAGQVGNTEAFF
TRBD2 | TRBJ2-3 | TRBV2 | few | TGTGCCAGCTTAAGGACTAGCAGCGGCACAGATACGCAGTATTTT | CASLRTSSGTDTQYF
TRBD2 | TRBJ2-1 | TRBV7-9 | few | TGTGCCAGCAGCTTAGCGGTAAGACTAGCGACTAATGAGCAGTTCTTC | CASSLAVRLATNEQFF
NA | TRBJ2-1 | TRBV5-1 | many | TGCGCCAGCAGCTTCCCTCCTAATGAGCAGTTCTTC | CASSFPPNEQFF